This TCR beta chain was documented in a study of identical twins. Study-wide findings and caveats: Beta out-of-frame sequences showed weaker excess twin sharing. Fewer insertions were carried by abundant cord blood beta clonotypes, but none was seen in memory repertoires.

There are a few counts of this clonotype. Its antigen is undetermined. Unique molecular identifiers were present on the cDNA, and a universal primer site came from template switching. TCRdb reprocessed the 5' RACE reads via MiXCR and lists one record per CDR3 protein. Among about 1.7 million distinct CDR3 sequences, around 29% were seen once, and the ten largest hold around 0.25%. The sequence came from a newborn girl in good health. The sequenced sample consisted of cord blood.

CDR3 protein: CASGLASNTGELFF. DNA for the CDR3: TGCGCCAGTGGACTAGCCTCGAACACCGGGGAGCTGTTTTTT. The genes are TRBV4-1 and TRBJ2-2, with 8 bases that match TRBD2. V lost 9 bases, J lost 0 bases, and 3 bases stayed unmatched. The CDR3 spans 14 residues. Germline loops: CDR1 MGHRA, CDR2 YSYEKL.